The sequence of this T cell receptor (beta chain) was determined in a study of cytomegalovirus exposure and HLA in healthy donors. Study-wide results and caveats: Near-uniform donor sequencing depth was presumed by presence/absence analyses. A later analysis linked about 17,000 TCR beta sequences to HLA alleles at 0.05 false discovery rate. The authors listed roughly 150 TCR beta chains as cytomegalovirus-associated. Researchers had no immune exposure information except CMV serostatus available.

For this clone: Its antigen is still unknown.

The germline V gene encodes CDR1 MNHEY and CDR2 SMNVEV (reference sequence). The ends were cut back, 2 bases at V and 7 bases at J, with 15 bases in the middle. This CDR3 is built from 15 residues. Primers: 60 Vbeta forward and 13 Jbeta reverse. The repertoire was sequenced with immunoSEQ multiplex PCR; TCRdb's copy has only in-frame clones and lacks some. The sample holds around 170,000 clones, around 77% seen once. Specimen: PBMCs. The chain has TRBV27 and TRBJ2-1, with D tentatively TRBD2 (5 bases). The source of this sequence is a man aged 40-55 years in good health and CMV-seronegative. The CDR3 protein is CASSLVPLETNEQFF. Written as DNA, the CDR3 is TGTGCCAGCAGTTTAGTCCCACTAGAGACTAATGAGCAGTTCTTC.